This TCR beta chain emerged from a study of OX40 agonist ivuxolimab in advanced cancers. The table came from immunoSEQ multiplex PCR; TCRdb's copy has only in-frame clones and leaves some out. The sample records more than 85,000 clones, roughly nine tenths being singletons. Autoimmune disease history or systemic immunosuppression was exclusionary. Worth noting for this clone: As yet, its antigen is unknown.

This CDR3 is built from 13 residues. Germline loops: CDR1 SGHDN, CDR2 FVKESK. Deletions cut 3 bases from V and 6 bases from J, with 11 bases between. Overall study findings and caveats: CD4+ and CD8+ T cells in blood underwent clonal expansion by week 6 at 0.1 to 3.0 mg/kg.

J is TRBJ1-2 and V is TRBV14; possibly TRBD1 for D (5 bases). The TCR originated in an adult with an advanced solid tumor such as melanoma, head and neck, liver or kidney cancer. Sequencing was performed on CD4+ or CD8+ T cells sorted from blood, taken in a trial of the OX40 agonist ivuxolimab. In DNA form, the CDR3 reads TGTGCCAGCAGCCAGAGCAGGGACCATGGCTACACCTTC. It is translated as CASSQSRDHGYTF.